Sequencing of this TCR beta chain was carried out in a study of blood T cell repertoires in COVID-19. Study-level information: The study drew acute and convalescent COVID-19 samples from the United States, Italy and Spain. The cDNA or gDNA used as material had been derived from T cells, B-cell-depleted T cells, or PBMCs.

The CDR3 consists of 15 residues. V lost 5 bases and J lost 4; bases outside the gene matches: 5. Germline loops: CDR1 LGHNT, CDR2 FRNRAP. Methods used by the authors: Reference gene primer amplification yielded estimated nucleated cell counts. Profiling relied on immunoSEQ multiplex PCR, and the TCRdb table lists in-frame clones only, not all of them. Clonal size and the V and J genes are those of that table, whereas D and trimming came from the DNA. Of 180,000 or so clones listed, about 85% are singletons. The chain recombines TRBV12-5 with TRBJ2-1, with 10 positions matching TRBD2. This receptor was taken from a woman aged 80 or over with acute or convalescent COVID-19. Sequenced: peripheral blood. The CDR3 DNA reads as TGTGCTAGTGGTCAGGGACTAGCGCAATACAATGAGCAGTTCTTC. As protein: CASGQGLAQYNEQFF.